This is a list of T cell receptor beta chains from one sample in a study of blood T cell repertoires in COVID-19. The data were produced by immunoSEQ multiplex PCR, yet TCRdb's version contains in-frame clones alone and is incomplete. The sample yields about 140,000 clones, 85% to 90% seen once. Input material: peripheral blood. Receptors were obtained from a woman aged 55-69 years with acute or convalescent COVID-19. Each CDR3 is given with its conserved first and last residue. Each record gives: D gene, V gene, clone size, J gene, CDR3 protein, CDR3 DNA. The D gene is left open where the match is weak. The size field is filled for only some rows; it gives once, few, many or a size class.

-	TRBV13	-	TRBJ1-1	CASSPRLGGATEAFF	TGTGCCAGCAGCCCCCGATTAGGGGGAGCCACTGAAGCTTTCTTT
-	TRBV5-1	-	TRBJ2-1	CASSAHRSADEQFF	TGCGCCAGCAGTGCGCACAGGTCCGCAGATGAGCAGTTCTTC
-	TRBV28	-	TRBJ1-4	CASSPFTGTIREKLFF	TGTGCCAGCAGTCCCTTTACCGGGACAATCAGAGAAAAACTGTTTTTT
TRBD1	TRBV15	many	TRBJ1-5	CATSRDSATGVGNQPQHF	TGTGCCACCAGCAGAGATTCCGCGACAGGGGTGGGCAATCAGCCCCAGCATTTT
-	TRBV24-1	-	TRBJ2-1	CATSDLFRGDNEQFF	TGTGCCACCAGTGATTTATTCAGGGGGGACAATGAGCAGTTCTTC
TRBD1	TRBV27	once	TRBJ1-2	CASSLSRDRGLRGGYTF	TGTGCCAGCAGTTTATCGAGGGACAGGGGGCTCAGGGGTGGCTACACCTTC
-	TRBV7-6	-	TRBJ2-7	CASRRGDEQYF	TGTGCCAGCCGCCGGGGAGACGAGCAGTACTTC
-	TRBV28	-	TRBJ1-1	CAAGGRNTEAFF	TGTGCCGCCGGGGGAAGGAACACTGAAGCTTTCTTT
-	TRBV7-9	-	TRBJ1-6	CASSLGAGNSPLHF	TGTGCCAGCAGCTTAGGGGCAGGGAATTCACCCCTCCACTTT
-	TRBV18	once	TRBJ2-2	CASSALRGPGELFF	TGTGCCAGCTCAGCCTTGCGGGGGCCCGGGGAGCTGTTTTTT
-	TRBV5-1	-	TRBJ2-7	CASSFLVVDEQYF	TGCGCCAGCAGCTTCCTAGTGGTAGACGAGCAGTACTTC
-	TRBV27	-	TRBJ2-3	CASSGRTLPSDTQYF	TGTGCCAGCAGTGGGAGGACTTTACCGTCAGATACGCAGTATTTT
TRBD1	TRBV29-1	few	TRBJ2-5	CSVAGQAPLKYF	TGCAGCGTTGCAGGACAGGCCCCGCTAAAGTACTTC